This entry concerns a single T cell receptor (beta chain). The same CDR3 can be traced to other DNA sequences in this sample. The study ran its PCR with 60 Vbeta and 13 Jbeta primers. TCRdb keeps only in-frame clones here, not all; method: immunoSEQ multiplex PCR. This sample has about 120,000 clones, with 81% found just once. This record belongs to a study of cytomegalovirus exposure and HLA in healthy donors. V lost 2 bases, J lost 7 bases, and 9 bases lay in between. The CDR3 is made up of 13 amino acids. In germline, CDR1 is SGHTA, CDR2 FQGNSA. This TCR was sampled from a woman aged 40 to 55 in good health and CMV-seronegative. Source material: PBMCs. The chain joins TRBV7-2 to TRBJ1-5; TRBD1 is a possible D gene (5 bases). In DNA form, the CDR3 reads TGTGCCAGCAGCTTACAGGGTAACCAGCCCCAGCATTTT. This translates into CASSLQGNQPQHF.